What follows describes a single TCR beta chain. This sample is drawn from a study of fetal regulatory T cell absence and autoimmunity. Measured with immunoSEQ multiplex PCR; TCRdb has only the in-frame clones, and not every one. Here the sample spans some 44,000 clones, around 83% being singletons. There are 16 residues in the CDR3. Trimming left V 0 bases short and J 1 base short, with 12 bases between. From germline, CDR1 is SGHAT and CDR2 FQNNGV. The clonotype originates from a newborn boy with IPEX syndrome. The chain is built from TRBV11-2 and TRBJ1-2; D is possibly TRBD1 (5 bases). The sample comprised cord blood. The CDR3 coding sequence is TGTGCCAGCAGCTTAGACCCAGGGAACCTTAACTATGGCTACACCTTC. It encodes CASSLDPGNLNYGYTF.